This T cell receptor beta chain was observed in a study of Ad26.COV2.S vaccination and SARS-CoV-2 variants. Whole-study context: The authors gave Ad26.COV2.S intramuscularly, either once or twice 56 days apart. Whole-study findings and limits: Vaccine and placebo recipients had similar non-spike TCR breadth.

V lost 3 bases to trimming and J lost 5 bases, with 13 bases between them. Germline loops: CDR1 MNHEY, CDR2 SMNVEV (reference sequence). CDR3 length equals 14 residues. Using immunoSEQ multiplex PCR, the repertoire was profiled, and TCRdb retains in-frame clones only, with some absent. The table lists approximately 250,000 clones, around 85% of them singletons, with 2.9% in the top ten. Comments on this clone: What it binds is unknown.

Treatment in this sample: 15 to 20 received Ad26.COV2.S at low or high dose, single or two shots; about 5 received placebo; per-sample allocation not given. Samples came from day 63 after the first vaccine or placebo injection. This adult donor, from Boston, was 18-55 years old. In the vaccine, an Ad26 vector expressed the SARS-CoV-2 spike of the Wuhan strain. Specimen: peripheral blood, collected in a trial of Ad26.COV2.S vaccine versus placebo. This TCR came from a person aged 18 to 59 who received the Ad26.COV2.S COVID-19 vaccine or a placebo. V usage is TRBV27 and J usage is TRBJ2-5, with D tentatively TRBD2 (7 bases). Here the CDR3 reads CASSFSGGAETQYF. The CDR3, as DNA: TGTGCCAGCAGTTTCTCGGGGGGCGCGGAGACCCAGTACTTC.